These 15 T cell receptor beta chains were all obtained from the same sample, sequenced in a study of radiotherapy plus CTLA-4 blockade in lung cancer. Using immunoSEQ multiplex PCR, the repertoire was profiled, and TCRdb retains in-frame clones only, with some absent. The data contain 55,000 or so clones, approximately 80% of them singletons. The sample was peripheral blood, taken from a patient treated with radiotherapy plus ipilimumab. Source of these receptors: a human donor with non-small cell lung cancer whose response to radiotherapy plus ipilimumab could not be evaluated.

This rearrangement joins TRBV19 to TRBJ1-6; no clear D gene. CDR3 length equals 13 residues. Germline V gives CDR1 LNHDA, CDR2 SQIVND (reference sequence). V lost 3 bases and J 7 bases, leaving 7 bases between the germline ends. CDR3 coding DNA: TGTGCCAGTAGTATCCACGGGAATTCACCCCTCCACTTT. Encoded protein: CASSIHGNSPLHF.

This clone was seen only once. The gene calls are TRBV19 and TRBJ1-6, with D possibly TRBD1 on 5 matching bases. V lost 11 bases and J 8 bases, leaving 16 bases between the germline ends. Germline V gene lookup returns CDR1 LNHDA and CDR2 SQIVND (reference sequence). The CDR3 is 13 amino acids. CDR3 nucleotides: TGTGCCGCGTCGACAGTCCGTGATTCACCCCTCCACTTT. This sequence encodes CAASTVRDSPLHF. Full variable domain (outside the CDR3, taken from reference TRBV19 and TRBJ1-6): DGGITQSPKYLFRKEGQNVTLSCEQNLNHDAMYWYRQDPGQGLRLIYYSQIVNDFQKGDIAEGYSVSREKKESFPLTVTSAQKNPTAFYLCAASTVRDSPLHFGNGTRLTVT.

V gene TRBV10-1 combines with J gene TRBJ1-1; D is unresolved. CDR3 length: 13 amino acids. The V gene lost 6 bases and the J gene lost 0 bases, with 8 bases spanning the gap. Germline V gene sequence: CDR1 WNHNN, CDR2 SYGVQD (reference sequence). The CDR3 is CASRALMNTEAFF. The CDR3, as DNA: TGCGCCAGCAGGGCCCTTATGAACACTGAAGCTTTCTTT.

The V call is TRBV5-1, the J call TRBJ2-7; TRBD1 is a possible D gene (5 bases). Germline values: CDR1 SGHRS, CDR2 YFSETQ. The CDR3 is 17 amino acids. Trimming stripped 0 bases from V and 1 base from J, with 17 bases between. Here the CDR3 DNA reads TGCGCCAGCAGCTTGGAATTGACTTCCAGGGATTCCTACGAGCAGTACTTC. Translation: CASSLELTSRDSYEQYF. Complete variable domain (other parts from reference TRBV5-1 and TRBJ2-7): KAGVTQTPRYLIKTRGQQVTLSCSPISGHRSVSWYQQTPGQGLQFLFEYFSETQRNKGNFPGRFSGRQFSNSRSEMNVSTLELGDSALYLCASSLELTSRDSYEQYFGPGTRLTVT.

This rearrangement joins TRBV10-2 to TRBJ2-3; 10 nucleotides agree with TRBD2. CDR1 and CDR2 (germline): WSHSY, SAAADI. The junction had 4 bases not matched to a gene; V was cut back by 6 bases and J by 1 base. The CDR3 is 15 residues long. The CDR3 DNA sequence: TGCGCCAGCAGCGATCTAGCGGGGGGCACAGATACGCAGTATTTT. Translated, it gives CASSDLAGGTDTQYF.

V usage is TRBV7-2 and J usage is TRBJ1-4; 7 bases are a match to TRBD1. V shed 5 bases, J shed 4 bases, and the junction held 7 bases outside the gene matches. The CDR3 has 15 amino acids. CDR1 is SGHTA, CDR2 FQGNSA, per germline. The DNA for the CDR3 is TGTGCCAGCAGCCTATGGACAGGACTTAATGAAAAACTGTTTTTT. Its translation: CASSLWTGLNEKLFF.

This chain connects TRBV5-4 to TRBJ2-5; the D gene is possibly TRBD1 (6 bases). CDR3 length: 17 amino acids. Germline lookup yields CDR1 SGHNT and CDR2 YYREEE (reference sequence). Trimming removed 1 base at V and 4 bases at J, with 20 bases between. The CDR3 sequence: CASSLFGTGIERETQYF. In DNA, the CDR3 is TGTGCCAGCAGCTTGTTTGGCACAGGGATAGAAAGAGAGACCCAGTACTTC. The entire variable domain, with the rest obtained from reference TRBV5-4 and TRBJ2-5, is as follows: ETGVTQSPTHLIKTRGQQVTLRCSSQSGHNTVSWYQQALGQGPQFIFQYYREEENGRGNFPPRFSGLQFPNYSSELNVNALELDDSALYLCASSLFGTGIERETQYFGPGTRLLVL.

This sequence joins TRBV19 and TRBJ1-2; D is perhaps TRBD1 (5 bases). CDR3 size: 19 residues. V was clipped by 3 bases and J by 0 bases, with 23 bases between them. CDR1 and CDR2 (germline): LNHDA, SQIVND (reference sequence). The CDR3 sequence: CASSIGTGRILTSNYGYTF. Here the CDR3 DNA reads TGTGCCAGTAGTATTGGGACTGGGCGGATATTAACTTCTAACTATGGCTACACCTTC.

This sequence joins TRBV28 and TRBJ1-1, with 9 bases that match TRBD1. The CDR3 is made up of 14 amino acids. V dropped 6 bases and J dropped 1; count of bases not matched to a gene: 3. Germline V CDR1 and CDR2: MDHEN, SYDVKM. The DNA of the CDR3 is TGTGCCAGCAGGCCGGGACAGGGGAACACTGAAGCTTTCTTT. It encodes CASRPGQGNTEAFF.

By share, this clone counts as medium-sized. V gene TRBV4-1 combines with J gene TRBJ1-5; D is unresolved. This CDR3 is 15 amino acids long. Germline CDR1 and CDR2: MGHRA and YSYEKL. V lost 5 bases and J lost 3, with 14 bases in between. The DNA for the CDR3 is TGCGCCAGCAGCTCAAGGTCGGGAAACAATCAGCCCCAGCATTTT. This translates into CASSSRSGNNQPQHF.

V usage is TRBV11-3 and J usage is TRBJ2-5, with TRBD2 matching 8 bases. Germline V CDR1 and CDR2: SGHNT, YENEEA. The V segment lost 2 bases and the J segment 7 bases; nucleotides outside the gene matches: 3. The length of the CDR3 is 13 residues. DNA of the CDR3: TGTGCCAGCAGCTTAAGCCTAGCGGGGACCCAGTACTTC. As protein: CASSLSLAGTQYF.

On this clone itself: The germline gene is not matched at one end of the junction; a read error may be the cause. This chain joins TRBV7-7 and TRBJ2-1, with 9 bases aligning to TRBD2. Per germline, CDR1 SSHAT and CDR2 FNYEAQ (reference sequence). This CDR3 is 13 amino acids long. The CDR3 is CASSLAGHNEQFF. CDR3 DNA sequence: TGTGCCAGCAGCCTAGCGGGGCACAATGAGCAGTTCTTC.

V usage is TRBV7-7 and J usage is TRBJ2-1, with TRBD2 identical over 12 bases. Germline V gives CDR1 SSHAT, CDR2 FNYEAQ (reference sequence). The CDR3 sequence is 15 residues long. Trimming removed 5 bases from V and 7 bases from J; junction bases left unmatched: 6. The CDR3 DNA is TGTGCCAGCAGCCCCGGGACTAGCGGGTTGAATGAGCAGTTCTTC. Residues: CASSPGTSGLNEQFF. The whole variable domain, filled in from reference TRBV7-7 and TRBJ2-1, reads GAGVSQSPRYKVTKRGQDVTLRCDPISSHATLYWYQQALGQGPEFLTYFNYEAQPDKSGLPSDRFSAERPEGSISTLTIQRTEQRDSAMYRCASSPGTSGLNEQFFGPGTRLTVL.

J is TRBJ1-4 and V is TRBV5-5, with D possibly TRBD1 on 5 matching bases. V lost 3 bases and J lost 1, with 10 bases in between. This CDR3 has 15 residues. Per the germline V gene, CDR1 is SGHKS and CDR2 is YYEKEE (reference sequence). CDR3 bases: TGTGCCAGCAGCTCTCCAGGGCGAACTAATGAAAAACTGTTTTTT. Translating it yields CASSSPGRTNEKLFF.

This sequence joins TRBV4-3 and TRBJ2-3; 11 positions agree with TRBD2. Germline values: CDR1 LGHNA, CDR2 YSLEER. The CDR3 is made up of 17 amino acids. Trimming removed 0 bases from V and 6 bases from J; junction bases left unmatched: 8. DNA for the CDR3: TGCGCCAGCAGCCAAGAGGTCCTAGCGGGGGGAGGTGATACGCAGTATTTT. It is translated as CASSQEVLAGGGDTQYF.